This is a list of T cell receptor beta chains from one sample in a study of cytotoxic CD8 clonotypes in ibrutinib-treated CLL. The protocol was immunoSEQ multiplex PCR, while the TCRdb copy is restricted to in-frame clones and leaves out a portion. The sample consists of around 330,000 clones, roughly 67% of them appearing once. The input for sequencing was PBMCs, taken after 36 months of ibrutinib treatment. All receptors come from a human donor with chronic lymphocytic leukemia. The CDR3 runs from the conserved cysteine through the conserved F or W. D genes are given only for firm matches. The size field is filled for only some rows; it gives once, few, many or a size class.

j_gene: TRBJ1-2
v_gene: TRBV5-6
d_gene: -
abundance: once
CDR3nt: TGTGCCAGCAGCTCATATGTGCTGGCAGATTATAACTATGGCTACACCTTC
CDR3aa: CASSSYVLADYNYGYTF

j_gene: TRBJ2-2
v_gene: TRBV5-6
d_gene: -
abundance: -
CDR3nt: TGTGCCAGCAGCACTCAACTTAGTCCCGGGGAGCTGTTTTTT
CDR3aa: CASSTQLSPGELFF

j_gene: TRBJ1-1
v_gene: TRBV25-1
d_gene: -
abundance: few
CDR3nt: TGTGCCAGCAGTAAAGGTGAGAACACTGAAGCTTTCTTT
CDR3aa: CASSKGENTEAFF

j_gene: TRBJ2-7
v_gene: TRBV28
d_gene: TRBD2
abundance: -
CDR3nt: TGTGCCAGCAGTCCACTAGCGATTATGTCCTACGAGCAGTACTTC
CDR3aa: CASSPLAIMSYEQYF

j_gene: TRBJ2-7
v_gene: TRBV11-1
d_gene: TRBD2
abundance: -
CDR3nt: TGTGCCAGCAGCTTAGTCGGAACTAGCGGATACGAGCAGTACTTC
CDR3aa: CASSLVGTSGYEQYF

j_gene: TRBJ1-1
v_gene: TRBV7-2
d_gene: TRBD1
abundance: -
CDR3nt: TGTGCCAGCAGCTTCGACAGGGCCTCTGAAGCTTTCTTT
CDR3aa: CASSFDRASEAFF

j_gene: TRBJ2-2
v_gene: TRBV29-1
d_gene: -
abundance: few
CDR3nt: TGCAGCGTTGTGGCTACCGCCGGGGAGCTGTTTTTT
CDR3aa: CSVVATAGELFF

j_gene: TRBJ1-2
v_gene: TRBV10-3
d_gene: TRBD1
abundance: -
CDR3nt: TGTGCCATCAGCGCCGTGACAGGGGACCGGGATGGCTACACCTTC
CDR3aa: CAISAVTGDRDGYTF

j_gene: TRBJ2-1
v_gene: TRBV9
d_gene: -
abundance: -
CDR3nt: TGTGCCAGCAGCCAATGGGGGACGACCTACAATGAGCAGTTCTTC
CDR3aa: CASSQWGTTYNEQFF

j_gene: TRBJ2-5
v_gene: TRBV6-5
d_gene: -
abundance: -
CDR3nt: TGTGCCAGTACGGACACCCCTCTCCAAGAGACCCAGTACTTC
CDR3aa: CASTDTPLQETQYF

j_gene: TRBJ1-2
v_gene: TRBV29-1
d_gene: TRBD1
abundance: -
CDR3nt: TGCAGCTTCCGGGACAGCTGGGATCATGGCTACACCTTC
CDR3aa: CSFRDSWDHGYTF

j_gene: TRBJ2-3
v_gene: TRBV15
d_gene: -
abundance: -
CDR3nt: TGTGCCACCAGTCGGAGGGGCGATACGCAGTATTTT
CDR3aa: CATSRRGDTQYF

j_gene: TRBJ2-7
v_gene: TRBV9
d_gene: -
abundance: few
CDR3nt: TGTGCCAGCAGCCCAGCCTGGGGCTACGAGCAGTACTTC
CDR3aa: CASSPAWGYEQYF

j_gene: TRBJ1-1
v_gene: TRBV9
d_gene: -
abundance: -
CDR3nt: TGTGCCAGCAGCGTAGTGTACGGGATCACTGAAGCTTTCTTT
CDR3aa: CASSVVYGITEAFF

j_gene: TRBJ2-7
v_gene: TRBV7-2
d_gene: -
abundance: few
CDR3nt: TGTGCCAGCAGCTTAGCGGGAGCGAACGAGCAGTACTTC
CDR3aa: CASSLAGANEQYF

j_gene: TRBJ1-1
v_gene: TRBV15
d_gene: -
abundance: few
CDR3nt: TGTGCCACCAGCCTAACGGGGGGCCCCACTGAAGCTTTCTTT
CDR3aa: CATSLTGGPTEAFF

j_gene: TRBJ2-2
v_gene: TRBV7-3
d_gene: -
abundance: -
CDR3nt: TGTGCCAGCAGCTTATACACCGGGGAGCTGTTTTTT
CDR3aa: CASSLYTGELFF

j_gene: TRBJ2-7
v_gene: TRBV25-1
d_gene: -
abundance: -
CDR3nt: TGTGCCAGCAGTGAACACGCTCGGGGGAGCGTAACCTACGAGCAGTACTTC
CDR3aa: CASSEHARGSVTYEQYF

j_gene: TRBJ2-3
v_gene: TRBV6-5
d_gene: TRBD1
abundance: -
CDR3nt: TGTGCAGTACAGGGGGTGGGTACGCAGTATTTT
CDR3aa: CAVQGVGTQYF

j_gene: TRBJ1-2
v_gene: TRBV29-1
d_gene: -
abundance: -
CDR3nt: TGCAGCGTTGAAGAGGGAGGGCGGGATGGCTACACCTTC
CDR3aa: CSVEEGGRDGYTF

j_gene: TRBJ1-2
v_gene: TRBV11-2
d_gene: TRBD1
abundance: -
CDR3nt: TGTGCCAGCAGCCCGACTGTTGGACAGGGGATAGGTGGCTACACCTTC
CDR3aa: CASSPTVGQGIGGYTF

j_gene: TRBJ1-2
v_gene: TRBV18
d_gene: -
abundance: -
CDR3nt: TGTGCCAGCTCACTGAAGGCAGTCGGTGGCTACACCTTC
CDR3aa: CASSLKAVGGYTF